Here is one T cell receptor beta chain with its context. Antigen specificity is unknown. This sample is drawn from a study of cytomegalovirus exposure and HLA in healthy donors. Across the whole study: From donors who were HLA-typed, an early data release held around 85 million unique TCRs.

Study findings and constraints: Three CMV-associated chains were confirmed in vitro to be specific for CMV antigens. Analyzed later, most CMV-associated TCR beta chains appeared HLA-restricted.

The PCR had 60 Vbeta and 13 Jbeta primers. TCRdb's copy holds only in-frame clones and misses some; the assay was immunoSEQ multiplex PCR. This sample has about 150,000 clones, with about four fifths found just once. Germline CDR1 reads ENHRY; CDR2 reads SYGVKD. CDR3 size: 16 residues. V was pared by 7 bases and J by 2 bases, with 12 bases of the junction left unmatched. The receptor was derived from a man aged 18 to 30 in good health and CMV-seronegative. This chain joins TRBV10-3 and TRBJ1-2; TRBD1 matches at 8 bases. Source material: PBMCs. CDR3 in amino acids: CAITGGQGAMNYGYTF. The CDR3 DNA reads TGTGCCATCACGGGGGGCCAGGGGGCGATGAACTATGGCTACACCTTC.